One T cell receptor beta chain is described in this entry. Its target is not known. Possible read error: a much larger clone is one base away. Unique molecular identifiers were carried by the TCR beta cDNA libraries. Each sample of roughly 0.95 to 10 million input T cells yielded about 500,000 cDNA molecules, so each molecule approximated one T cell. TCRdb processed the PCR reads anew with MiXCR; each CDR3 protein has one entry. This repertoire shows some 700,000 distinct CDR3 sequences, approximately 59% found once; its top ten account for around 11%. This sample is drawn from a study of post-analysis software for immune sequencing data. The CDR3 has 16 residues. V was clipped by 6 bases and J by 0 bases, with 15 bases between them. CDR1 is LGHDT, CDR2 YNNKEL, per germline (reference sequence). Overall study results and limits: Controls' normalized Chao1 diversity significantly exceeded that of multiple sclerosis patients. Under the F measure, samples that were prepared in one batch clustered strongly together. Controls had lower frequencies than patients of about 5 TRBV segments, which included TRBV5-6, TRBV5-1 and TRBV20-1.

The clonotype was recovered from a girl under 10 years old with multiple sclerosis. The gene calls are TRBV3-1 and TRBJ2-1; D may be TRBD2 (5 bases). The sample comprised blood. The CDR3 reads CASRDSSVSSYNEQFF. CDR3 in DNA: TGTGCCAGCAGAGATAGTAGCGTTAGCTCCTACAATGAGCAGTTCTTC.